This T cell receptor (beta chain) was documented in a study of CD8 T cells in Susac syndrome. Germline CDR1 reads SGHVS; CDR2 reads FQNEAQ. The CDR3 runs 14 residues. With V trimmed by 5 bases and J by 3 bases, 3 bases remained unmatched. With random hexamers, reverse transcription was performed on roughly 0.5 to 1 ug of RNA. The amplification used immunoSEQ multiplex PCR on TCR beta CDR3; it spanned 54 Vbeta and 13 Jbeta. TCRdb itself ran the immunoSEQ multiplex PCR reads through MiXCR, one entry per CDR3 protein. The sample records approximately 110,000 distinct CDR3 sequences, 90% to 95% being singletons.

Sequencing was carried out using CD8+ T cells from PBMCs. This receptor was identified in a human donor with multiple sclerosis. The chain combines TRBV7-8 with TRBJ1-1; TRBD1 matches 10 bases. CDR3 sequence reads: CASSRGQGDTEAFF. In DNA form, the CDR3 reads TGTGCCAGCAGCCGAGGACAGGGGGACACTGAAGCTTTCTTT.